This T cell receptor beta chain was captured in a study of chronic HIV infection and antiretroviral therapy. This clonotype showed up many times. Germline-derived CDR1 and CDR2 are SQVTM and ANQGSEA. V shed 3 bases and J 6 bases; nucleotides not matched to a gene: 9. The CDR3 contains 15 residues. TCRdb ran MiXCR on the 5' RACE reads and lists one entry per CDR3 protein. The table has more than 25,000 distinct CDR3 sequences, more than 7.5% seen once. The chain is built from TRBV29-1 and TRBJ2-3; 10 bases align to TRBD2. Material: peripheral blood. The TCR was taken from an adult who had HIV and had not received antiretroviral therapy, or was an uninfected healthy control (not recorded which). CDR3 bases: TGCAGCGTTGATCGGCCTAGCGGGAGTCGCGATACGCAGTATTTT. Translated, it gives CSVDRPSGSRDTQYF.